These 19 T cell receptor beta chains came from one sample sequenced in a study of control samples from healthy donors and cancer patients. Sequencing used immunoSEQ multiplex PCR; TCRdb keeps in-frame clones, though not all of them. The data show about 170,000 clones, roughly 89% seen once. The sequencing sample was made of blood. Receptors were obtained from a man aged 30-40 years in good health.

This chain links TRBV29-1 with TRBJ1-1; no reliable D call. Trimming removed 1 base at V and 0 bases at J, with 0 bases between. The CDR3 is made up of 11 amino acids. Germline V CDR1 and CDR2: SQVTM, ANQGSEA. This chain's CDR3 is CSVEVNTEAFF. CDR3 DNA sequence: TGCAGCGTTGAAGTGAACACTGAAGCTTTCTTT.

The rearrangement joins TRBV7-8 to TRBJ1-4; TRBD1 matches at 9 bases. This CDR3 spans 19 amino acids. Germline trimming cut 2 bases from V and 6 bases from J; bases unmatched to any gene: 16. Germline CDR1 and CDR2: SGHVS and FQNEAQ. CDR3 sequence (DNA): TGTGCCAGCAGCTTATTTCCTTCTGTCCGGGACAGGGAAGATGAAAAACTGTTTTTT. This encodes CASSLFPSVRDREDEKLFF.

The CDR3 region is CSVVRRDNTDTQYF. CDR3 DNA sequence: TGCAGCGTTGTAAGGCGGGATAACACAGATACGCAGTATTTT. The chain links TRBV29-1 to TRBJ2-3; D is possibly TRBD2 (6 bases). CDR1 is SQVTM, CDR2 ANQGSEA, per germline. With 4 bases removed from V and 2 bases from J, the gap between germline ends came to 13 bases. CDR3 length: 14 residues.

This clone was recorded many times. The J gene is TRBJ1-5, the V gene TRBV7-9; the match to TRBD1 covers 7 bases. Trimming cost V 0 bases and J 3 bases; bases outside gene matches: 5. CDR1 SEHNR and CDR2 FQNEAQ come from the germline V gene (reference sequence). This CDR3 is 16 amino acids long. The CDR3 DNA sequence: TGTGCCAGCAGCTTAGCTAGCAGGGGGAACAATCAGCCCCAGCATTTT. It specifies CASSLASRGNNQPQHF.

In regard to this clone: One end of the junction is discordant with germline, which a read error may explain. The rearrangement links TRBV27 to TRBJ1-1; D is unclear. The CDR3 contains 12 residues. Germline V gene data show CDR1 as MNHEY and CDR2 as SMNVEV (reference sequence). In DNA form, the CDR3 reads TGTGCCAGCAGTTTTTTGGGGAAAGGCCTGATCTTT. Translated: CASSFLGKGLIF.

J is TRBJ2-1 and V is TRBV5-4; 10 positions agree with TRBD1. V shed 3 bases, J shed 5 bases, and the junction held 5 bases outside the gene matches. This CDR3 is 15 amino acids long. Germline CDR1 SGHNT, CDR2 YYREEE (reference sequence). The CDR3 reads CASSYGGTGDNEQFF. CDR3 in DNA: TGTGCCAGCAGCTACGGGGGGACAGGGGACAATGAGCAGTTCTTC. The full variable domain, completed using reference TRBV5-4 and TRBJ2-1, is ETGVTQSPTHLIKTRGQQVTLRCSSQSGHNTVSWYQQALGQGPQFIFQYYREEENGRGNFPPRFSGLQFPNYSSELNVNALELDDSALYLCASSYGGTGDNEQFFGPGTRLTVL.

The CDR3 is CASSMDRGHLSYGYTF. The CDR3 DNA follows: TGTGCCAGTAGTATGGACAGGGGGCACCTCTCCTATGGCTACACCTTC. The V and J genes are TRBV19 and TRBJ1-2; 11 bases map to TRBD1. CDR3 length: 16 residues. From germline, CDR1 is LNHDA and CDR2 SQIVND (reference sequence). V dropped 3 bases and J dropped 4; count of bases not matched to a gene: 7.

J is TRBJ2-1 and V is TRBV5-1; 8 nucleotides align to TRBD2. The CDR3 length is 15 residues. Losses at the gene ends were 2 bases for V and 3 bases for J; bases not matched to a gene: 4. CDR1 and CDR2 (germline): SGHRS, YFSETQ. The CDR3 DNA sequence: TGCGCCAGCAGCTTTAGCGGGGCAATCTACAATGAGCAGTTCTTC. Protein product: CASSFSGAIYNEQFF.

The chain employs TRBV20-1 and TRBJ1-2; maybe TRBD1 (6 bases). CDR3 length: 14 residues. Germline-derived CDR1 and CDR2 are DFQATT and SNEGSKA (reference sequence). V gave up 3 bases and J gave up 5 bases, with 16 bases separating them. The CDR3 nucleotides read TGCAGTGCTAGTAGGCAGGGGACGTCATATGGCTACACCTTC. Translation: CSASRQGTSYGYTF.

V usage is TRBV6-1 and J usage is TRBJ1-2; D unresolved. The CDR3 is 15 amino acids. V was cut by 0 bases and J by 4 bases, with 12 bases left in between. CDR1 is MNHNS and CDR2 is SASEGT in the germline V gene. The CDR3 DNA sequence: TGTGCCAGCAGTGAAGCGGGTCGGTCAGTCTATGGCTACACCTTC. Translation: CASSEAGRSVYGYTF.

This chain joins TRBV4-2 and TRBJ2-7; D perhaps matches TRBD2 (6 bases). Germline CDR1 is LGHNA and CDR2 is YNFKEQ. The CDR3 contains 15 residues. V lost 2 bases to trimming and J lost 5 bases, with 16 bases between them. CDR3 region: CASSQSGTQQDEQYF. CDR3 coding DNA: TGTGCCAGCAGCCAATCGGGGACTCAACAGGACGAGCAGTACTTC.

Here the CDR3 reads CASSQGPATDTQYF. As DNA, the CDR3 is TGTGCCAGCAGCCAAGGGCCGGCGACAGATACGCAGTATTTT. The rearrangement joins TRBV4-2 to TRBJ2-3, with unresolved D. V was trimmed by 1 base and J by 3 bases, leaving 8 bases between them. The CDR3 is made up of 14 amino acids. Germline V gene data show CDR1 as LGHNA and CDR2 as YNFKEQ.

The chain joins TRBV6-5 to TRBJ2-7; 7 positions match TRBD1. The germline gives CDR1 MNHEY, CDR2 SVGAGI. This CDR3 is 14 amino acids long. V lost 0 bases, J lost 4 bases, and 3 bases stayed unmatched. The CDR3 coding sequence is TGTGCCAGCAGTTACTCGGGACAGTTATACGAGCAGTACTTC. Encoded protein: CASSYSGQLYEQYF.

The chain combines TRBV4-2 with TRBJ1-6, with D maybe TRBD1 (5 bases). The length of the CDR3 is 14 residues. The ends were cut back, 6 bases at V and 7 bases at J, with 13 bases in the middle. The V gene's germline CDR1 is LGHNA and CDR2 YNFKEQ. The CDR3 bases are TGTGCCAGCAGGGCTGGGGGGGGGAATTCACCCCTCCACTTT. Its protein product is CASRAGGGNSPLHF.

This rearrangement joins TRBV15 to TRBJ2-1; D call uncertain. The CDR3 has 15 residues. Germline-derived CDR1 and CDR2 are LNHNV and YYDKDF (reference sequence). The V gene lost 0 bases and the J gene lost 1 base, with 7 bases spanning the gap. CDR3 sequence reads: CATSRDRWSYNEQFF. Here the CDR3 DNA reads TGTGCCACCAGCAGAGACAGGTGGTCCTACAATGAGCAGTTCTTC.

The chain recombines TRBV27 with TRBJ2-7; D gene ambiguous. This CDR3 comprises 13 residues. The V and J ends lost 5 bases and 3 bases respectively, with 11 bases between them. CDR1 and CDR2 from the germline V gene are MNHEY and SMNVEV (reference sequence). This chain's CDR3 is CASSPKEVYEQYF. The CDR3 region has the DNA TGTGCCAGCAGTCCCAAGGAAGTCTACGAGCAGTACTTC.

The rearrangement joins TRBV27 to TRBJ1-5; maybe TRBD1 (6 bases). The CDR3 loop spans 13 amino acids. V was cut by 6 bases and J by 6 bases, with 12 bases left in between. Germline V gene data show CDR1 as MNHEY and CDR2 as SMNVEV (reference sequence). The CDR3 DNA reads as TGTGCCAGCAGACTGGGGACAACTCAGCCCCAGCATTTT. This sequence encodes CASRLGTTQPQHF.

The rearrangement joins TRBV7-3 to TRBJ2-3; the D is unclear. Looked up from germline, CDR1 is SGHTA and CDR2 is FQGTGA. This CDR3 comprises 15 residues. Trimming removed 3 bases from V and 0 bases from J, with 10 bases in between. This CDR3 is CASSLFKASTDTQYF. CDR3 nucleotides: TGTGCCAGCAGCTTGTTCAAAGCTAGCACAGATACGCAGTATTTT.

The chain employs TRBV5-1 and TRBJ1-3; no firm D call. Germline CDR1 is SGHRS and CDR2 is YFSETQ. This CDR3 is built from 13 residues. Between the trimmed V and J ends, which lost 3 bases and 1 base, there was a span of 5 bases. The CDR3 spells CASSSESGNTIYF. The CDR3 DNA is TGCGCCAGCAGCTCAGAATCTGGAAACACCATATATTTT.